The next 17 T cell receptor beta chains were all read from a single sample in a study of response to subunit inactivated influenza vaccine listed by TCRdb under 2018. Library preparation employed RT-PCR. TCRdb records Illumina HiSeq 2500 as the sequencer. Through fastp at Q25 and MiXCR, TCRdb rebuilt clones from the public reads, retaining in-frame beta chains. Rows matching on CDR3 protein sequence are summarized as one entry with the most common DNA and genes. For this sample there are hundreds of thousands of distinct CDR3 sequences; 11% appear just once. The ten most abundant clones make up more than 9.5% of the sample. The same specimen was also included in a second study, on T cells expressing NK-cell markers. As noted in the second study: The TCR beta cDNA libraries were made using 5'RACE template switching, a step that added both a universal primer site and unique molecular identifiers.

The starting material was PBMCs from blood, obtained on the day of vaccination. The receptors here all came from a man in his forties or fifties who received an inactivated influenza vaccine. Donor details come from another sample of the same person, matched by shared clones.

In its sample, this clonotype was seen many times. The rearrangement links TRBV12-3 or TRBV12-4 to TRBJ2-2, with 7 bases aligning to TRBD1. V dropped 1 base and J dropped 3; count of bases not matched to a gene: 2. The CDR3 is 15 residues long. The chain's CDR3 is CASSLGTGHTGELFF. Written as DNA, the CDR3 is TGTGCCAGCAGTTTAGGGACAGGTCACACCGGGGAGCTGTTTTTT.

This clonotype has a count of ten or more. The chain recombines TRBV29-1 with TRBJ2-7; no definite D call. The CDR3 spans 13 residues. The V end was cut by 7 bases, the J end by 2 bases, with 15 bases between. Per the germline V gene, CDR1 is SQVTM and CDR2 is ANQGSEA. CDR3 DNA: TGCAGCGCTCGAGCTGCCTCCGCCTACGAGCAGTACTTC. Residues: CSARAASAYEQYF.

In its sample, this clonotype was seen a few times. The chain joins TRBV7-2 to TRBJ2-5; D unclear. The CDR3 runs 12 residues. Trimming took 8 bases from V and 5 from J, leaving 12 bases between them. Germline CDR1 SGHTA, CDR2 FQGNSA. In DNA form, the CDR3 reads TGTGCCAGCGGGAAGGGTAGGGAGACCCAGTACTTC. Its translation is CASGKGRETQYF.

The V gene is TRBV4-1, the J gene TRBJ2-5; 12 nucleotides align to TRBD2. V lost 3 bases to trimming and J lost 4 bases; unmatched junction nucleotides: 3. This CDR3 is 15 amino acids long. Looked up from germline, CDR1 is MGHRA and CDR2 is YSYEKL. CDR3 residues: CASSQLAGGVETQYF. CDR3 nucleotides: TGCGCCAGCAGCCAGCTAGCGGGGGGGGTAGAGACCCAGTACTTC.

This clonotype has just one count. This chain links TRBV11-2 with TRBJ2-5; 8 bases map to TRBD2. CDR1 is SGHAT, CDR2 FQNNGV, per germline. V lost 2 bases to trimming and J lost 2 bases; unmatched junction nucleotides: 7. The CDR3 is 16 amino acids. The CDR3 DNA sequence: TGTGCCAGCAGCTTAATTGTAAGCGGGGGACAAGAGACCCAGTACTTC. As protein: CASSLIVSGGQETQYF.

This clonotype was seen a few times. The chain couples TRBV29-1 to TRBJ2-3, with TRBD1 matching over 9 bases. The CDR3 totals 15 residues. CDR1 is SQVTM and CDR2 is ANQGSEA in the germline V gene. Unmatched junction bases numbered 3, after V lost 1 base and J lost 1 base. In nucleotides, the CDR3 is TGCAGCGTTGAAGCTTGGACAGGGGGCACAGATACGCAGTATTTT. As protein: CSVEAWTGGTDTQYF.

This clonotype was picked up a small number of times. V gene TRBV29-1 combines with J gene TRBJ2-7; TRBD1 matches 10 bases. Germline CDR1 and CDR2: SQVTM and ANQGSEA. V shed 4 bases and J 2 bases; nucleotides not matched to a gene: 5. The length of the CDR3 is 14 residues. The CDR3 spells CSVGTGTGAYEQYF. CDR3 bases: TGCAGCGTTGGGACCGGGACAGGGGCCTACGAGCAGTACTTC.

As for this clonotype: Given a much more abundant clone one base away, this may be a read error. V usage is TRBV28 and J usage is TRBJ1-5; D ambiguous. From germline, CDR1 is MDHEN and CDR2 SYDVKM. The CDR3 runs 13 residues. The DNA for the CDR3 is TGTGCCAGCAGTTTACTTAGCAAGCAGCCCCAGCATTTT. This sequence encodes CASSLLSKQPQHF.

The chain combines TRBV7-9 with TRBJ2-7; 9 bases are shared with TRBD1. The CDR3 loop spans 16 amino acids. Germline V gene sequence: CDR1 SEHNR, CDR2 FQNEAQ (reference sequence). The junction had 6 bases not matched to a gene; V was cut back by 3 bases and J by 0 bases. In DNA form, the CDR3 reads TGTGCCAGCAGCTTGTCTCTGGGACAGGGCTCCTACGAGCAGTACTTC. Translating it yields CASSLSLGQGSYEQYF. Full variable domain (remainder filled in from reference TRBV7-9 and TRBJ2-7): DTGVSQNPRHKITKRGQNVTFRCDPISEHNRLYWYRQTLGQGPEFLTYFQNEAQLEKSRLLSDRFSAERPKGSFSTLEIQRTEQGDSAMYLCASSLSLGQGSYEQYFGPGTRLTVT.

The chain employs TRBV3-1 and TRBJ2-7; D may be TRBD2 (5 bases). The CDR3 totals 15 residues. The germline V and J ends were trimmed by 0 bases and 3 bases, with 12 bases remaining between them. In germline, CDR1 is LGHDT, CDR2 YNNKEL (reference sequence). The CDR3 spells CASSQDPPSSYEQYF. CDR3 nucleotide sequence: TGTGCCAGCAGCCAAGATCCCCCTAGCAGCTACGAGCAGTACTTC.

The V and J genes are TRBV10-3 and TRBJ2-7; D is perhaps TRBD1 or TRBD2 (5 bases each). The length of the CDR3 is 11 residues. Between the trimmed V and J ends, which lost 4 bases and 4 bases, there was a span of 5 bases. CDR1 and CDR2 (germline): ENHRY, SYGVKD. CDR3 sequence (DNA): TGTGCCATCAGTGGGGGGTACGAGCAGTACTTC. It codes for CAISGGYEQYF.

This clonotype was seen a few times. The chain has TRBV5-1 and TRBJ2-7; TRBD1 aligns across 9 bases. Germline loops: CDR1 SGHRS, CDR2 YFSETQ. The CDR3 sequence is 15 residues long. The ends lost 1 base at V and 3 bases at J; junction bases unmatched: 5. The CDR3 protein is CASSLTGTGLYEQYF. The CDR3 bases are TGCGCCAGCAGCTTGACCGGGACAGGGCTCTACGAGCAGTACTTC.

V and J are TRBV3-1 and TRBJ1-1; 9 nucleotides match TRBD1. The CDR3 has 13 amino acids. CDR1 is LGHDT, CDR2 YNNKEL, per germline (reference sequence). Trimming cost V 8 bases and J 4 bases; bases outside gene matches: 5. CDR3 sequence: CASVTGGGTEAFF. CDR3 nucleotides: TGTGCCAGCGTTACAGGGGGCGGCACTGAAGCTTTCTTT. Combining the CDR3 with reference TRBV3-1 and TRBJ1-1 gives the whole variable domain DTAVSQTPKYLVTQMGNDKSIKCEQNLGHDTMYWYKQDSKKFLKIMFSYNNKELIINETVPNRFSPKSPDKAHLNLHINSLELGDSAVYFCASVTGGGTEAFFGQGTRLTVV.

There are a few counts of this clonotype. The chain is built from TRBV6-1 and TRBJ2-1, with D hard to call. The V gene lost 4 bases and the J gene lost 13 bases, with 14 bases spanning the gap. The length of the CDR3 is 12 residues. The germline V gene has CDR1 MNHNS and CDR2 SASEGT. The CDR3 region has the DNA TGTGCCAGCAGTGTGTTCGGCCAGGCCCAGTTCTTC. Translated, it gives CASSVFGQAQFF.

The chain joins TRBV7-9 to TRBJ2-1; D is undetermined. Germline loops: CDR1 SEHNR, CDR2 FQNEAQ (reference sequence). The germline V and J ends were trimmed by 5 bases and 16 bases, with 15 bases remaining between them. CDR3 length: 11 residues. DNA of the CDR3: TGTGCCAGCAGCACAACGTCCTCGCAATTCTTC. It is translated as CASSTTSSQFF.

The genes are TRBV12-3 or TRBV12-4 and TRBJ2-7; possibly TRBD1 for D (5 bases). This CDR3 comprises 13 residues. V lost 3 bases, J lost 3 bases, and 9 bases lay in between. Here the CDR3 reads CASSFHRIYEQYF. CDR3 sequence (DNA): TGTGCCAGCAGTTTCCACAGGATCTACGAGCAGTACTTC.

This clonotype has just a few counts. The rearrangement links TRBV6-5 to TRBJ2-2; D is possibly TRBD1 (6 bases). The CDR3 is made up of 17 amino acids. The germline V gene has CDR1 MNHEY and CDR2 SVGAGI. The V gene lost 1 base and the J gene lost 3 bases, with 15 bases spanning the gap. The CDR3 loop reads CASSYYQGRVHTGELFF. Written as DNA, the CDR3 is TGTGCCAGCAGTTACTACCAGGGGCGGGTCCACACCGGGGAGCTGTTTTTT.